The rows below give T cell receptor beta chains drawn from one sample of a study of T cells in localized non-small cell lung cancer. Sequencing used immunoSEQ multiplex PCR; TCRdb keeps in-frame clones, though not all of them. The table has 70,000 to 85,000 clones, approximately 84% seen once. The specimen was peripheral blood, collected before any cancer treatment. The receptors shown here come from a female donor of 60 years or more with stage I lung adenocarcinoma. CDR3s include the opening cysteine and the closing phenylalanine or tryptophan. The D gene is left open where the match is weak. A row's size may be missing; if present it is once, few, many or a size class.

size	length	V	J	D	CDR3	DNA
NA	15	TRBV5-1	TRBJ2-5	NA	CASSRGAAGQETQYF	TGCGCCAGCAGCAGGGGAGCGGCAGGTCAAGAGACCCAGTACTTC
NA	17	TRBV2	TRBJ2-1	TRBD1	CASSSPRDRGRHNEQFF	TGTGCCAGCAGTTCTCCCCGGGACAGGGGGCGGCACAATGAGCAGTTCTTC
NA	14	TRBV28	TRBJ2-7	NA	CASSLRQAGYEQYF	TGTGCCAGCAGTTTAAGACAGGCCGGCTACGAGCAGTACTTC
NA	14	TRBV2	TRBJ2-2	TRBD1	CASRNRGNTGELFF	TGTGCCAGCAGGAACAGGGGAAACACCGGGGAGCTGTTTTTT
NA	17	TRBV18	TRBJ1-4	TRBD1	CASSPSRDRAGNEKLFF	TGTGCCAGCTCACCGTCCCGGGACAGGGCCGGGAATGAAAAACTGTTTTTT
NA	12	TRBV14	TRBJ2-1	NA	CASSQDWSEQFF	TGTGCCAGCAGCCAAGATTGGAGTGAGCAGTTCTTC
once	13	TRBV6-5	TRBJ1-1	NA	CASSFGPTAEAFF	TGTGCCAGCAGCTTCGGTCCCACAGCTGAAGCTTTCTTT
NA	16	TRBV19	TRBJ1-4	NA	CASSSQGGGTNEKLFF	TGTGCCAGTAGTTCACAGGGAGGGGGGACTAATGAAAAACTGTTTTTT
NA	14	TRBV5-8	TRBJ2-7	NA	CASSLAEIGYEQYF	TGTGCCAGCAGCTTGGCGGAAATAGGCTACGAGCAGTACTTC
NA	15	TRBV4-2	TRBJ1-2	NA	CASSQETASNYGYTF	TGTGCCAGCAGCCAAGAGACAGCATCTAACTATGGCTACACCTTC
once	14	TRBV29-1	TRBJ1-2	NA	CSVEKQDINYGYTF	TGCAGCGTTGAAAAACAGGACATTAACTATGGCTACACCTTC
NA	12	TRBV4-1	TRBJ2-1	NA	CASSPRGDEQFF	TGCGCCAGCAGCCCCCGGGGCGATGAGCAGTTCTTC
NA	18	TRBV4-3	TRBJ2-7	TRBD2	CASSQDPAGVTSSYEQYF	TGCGCCAGCAGCCAAGATCCCGCGGGGGTAACATCCTCCTACGAGCAGTACTTC
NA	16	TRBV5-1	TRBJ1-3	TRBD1	CASSPTGQGSGNTIYF	TGCGCCAGCAGCCCCACCGGACAGGGTTCTGGAAACACCATATATTTT